A selection of T cell receptor beta chains follows, all from one sample in a study of T cell responses to AZD1222 COVID-19 vaccine. Sequencing used immunoSEQ multiplex PCR; TCRdb keeps in-frame clones, though not all of them. This repertoire shows 150,000 to 200,000 clones, 70% to 90% found once; its top ten account for roughly 4%. The sequencing here drew on peripheral blood, taken 28 days after the second dose of the MenACWY control vaccine. The receptors derive from an adult who received the MenACWY meningococcal vaccine as a control. The CDR3 runs from the conserved cysteine through the conserved F or W.

V: TRBV30; J: TRBJ1-1; CDR3: CAWSVVTGSAEAFF
V: TRBV10-3; J: TRBJ1-6; CDR3: CAISSTGVDSPLHF
V: TRBV19; J: TRBJ2-1; CDR3: CASRSGRAWVEQFF
V: TRBV27; J: TRBJ2-1; CDR3: CASASRTSGSVNEQFF
V: TRBV27; J: TRBJ2-1; CDR3: CASSLFGTSGTNEQFF
V: TRBV18; J: TRBJ1-6; CDR3: CASSGQRYNSPLHF
V: TRBV3-1/TRBV3-2; J: TRBJ1-6; CDR3: CASSESGGAGSPLHF
V: TRBV20-1; J: TRBJ1-1; CDR3: CSASLGLNTEAFF
V: TRBV27; J: TRBJ2-7; CDR3: CASSDDTYEQYF
V: TRBV7-9; J: TRBJ1-1; CDR3: CASRLIHTEAFF
V: TRBV3-1/TRBV3-2; J: TRBJ1-2; CDR3: CASTHQGVGYGYTF
V: TRBV24-1; J: TRBJ1-1; CDR3: CATSDSTEQGGYTEAFF
V: TRBV7-2; J: TRBJ1-2; CDR3: CASSPSAGLDGYTF
V: TRBV12-5; J: TRBJ1-1; CDR3: CASGLGDRNTEAFF
V: TRBV6-5; J: TRBJ1-1; CDR3: CASRVSGLNTEAFF
V: TRBV10-1; J: TRBJ2-1; CDR3: CASSALRGSDEQFF
V: TRBV7-3; J: TRBJ1-1; CDR3: CASSPQGDTEAFF
V: TRBV7-6; J: TRBJ1-4; CDR3: CASSLAPQGAGEKLFF
V: TRBV30; J: TRBJ2-1; CDR3: CAWSVPATFAEQFF
V: TRBV28; J: TRBJ1-5; CDR3: CASSLGTYSNQPQHF